A selection of T cell receptor beta chains follows, all from one sample in a study of cytomegalovirus exposure and HLA in healthy donors. Generated by immunoSEQ multiplex PCR, the TCRdb table keeps only in-frame clones and is missing some. This table holds 99,000 or so clones, around 63% found once. Source material: PBMCs. These receptors were taken from a man aged 25-40 years in good health and CMV-seronegative. Each CDR3 is given with its conserved first and last residue. The D gene is left open where the match is weak. Clone size is shown for a subset of rows, as once, few, many or a class of expanded clone.

J gene: TRBJ2-7
D gene: NA
V gene: TRBV29-1
clone size: NA
CDR3 protein: CSVGGLYEQYF
CDR3 DNA: TGCAGCGTTGGAGGGCTTTACGAGCAGTACTTC

J gene: TRBJ2-7
D gene: TRBD1
V gene: TRBV14
clone size: NA
CDR3 protein: CASSQPAGTGYF
CDR3 DNA: TGTGCCAGCAGCCAACCTGCCGGGACAGGGTACTTC

J gene: TRBJ2-1
D gene: TRBD1
V gene: TRBV5-6
clone size: few
CDR3 protein: CASSRDRGNRNYNEQFF
CDR3 DNA: TGTGCCAGCAGTCGGGACAGGGGTAATCGGAATTACAATGAGCAGTTCTTC

J gene: TRBJ2-1
D gene: NA
V gene: TRBV9
clone size: NA
CDR3 protein: CASSPSGVVYNEQFF
CDR3 DNA: TGTGCCAGCTCCCCCTCGGGAGTAGTCTACAATGAGCAGTTCTTC

J gene: TRBJ2-7
D gene: NA
V gene: TRBV29-1
clone size: NA
CDR3 protein: CSVQGLADFYEQYF
CDR3 DNA: TGCAGCGTCCAGGGGCTAGCGGACTTCTACGAGCAGTACTTC

J gene: TRBJ2-7
D gene: TRBD2
V gene: TRBV7-2
clone size: NA
CDR3 protein: CASSIGLAGDKQYF
CDR3 DNA: TGTGCCAGCAGCATAGGACTAGCGGGAGACAAGCAGTACTTC

J gene: TRBJ2-1
D gene: TRBD2
V gene: TRBV2
clone size: NA
CDR3 protein: CASSAGTSGRNEQFF
CDR3 DNA: TGTGCCAGCAGTGCCGGGACTAGCGGGAGAAATGAGCAGTTCTTC

J gene: TRBJ2-5
D gene: NA
V gene: TRBV7-9
clone size: NA
CDR3 protein: CASSSSGRGETQYF
CDR3 DNA: TGTGCCAGCAGCTCCTCGGGCCGGGGAGAGACCCAGTACTTC

J gene: TRBJ1-5
D gene: NA
V gene: TRBV6-6
clone size: NA
CDR3 protein: CASTAGVQPQHF
CDR3 DNA: TGTGCCAGCACCGCAGGGGTTCAGCCCCAGCATTTT

J gene: TRBJ2-7
D gene: TRBD1
V gene: TRBV7-8
clone size: NA
CDR3 protein: CASSHRDRGAEQYF
CDR3 DNA: TGTGCCAGCAGCCACCGGGACAGGGGTGCCGAGCAGTACTTC

J gene: TRBJ2-6
D gene: NA
V gene: TRBV7-2
clone size: few
CDR3 protein: CASSLVREYGISGANVLTF
CDR3 DNA: TGTGCCAGCAGCTTGGTTCGTGAGTACGGGATCTCTGGGGCCAACGTCCTGACTTTC

J gene: TRBJ2-3
D gene: TRBD1
V gene: TRBV29-1
clone size: few
CDR3 protein: CSAQGDSTDTQYF
CDR3 DNA: TGCAGCGCCCAGGGGGATAGCACAGATACGCAGTATTTT

J gene: TRBJ2-3
D gene: TRBD2
V gene: TRBV29-1
clone size: NA
CDR3 protein: CSVVGTRVGTQYF
CDR3 DNA: TGCAGCGTTGTCGGGACTAGAGTAGGTACGCAGTATTTT

J gene: TRBJ1-1
D gene: NA
V gene: TRBV19
clone size: NA
CDR3 protein: CASSISGGVSAEAFF
CDR3 DNA: TGTGCCAGTAGTATATCCGGGGGTGTGTCCGCTGAAGCTTTCTTT

J gene: TRBJ2-7
D gene: NA
V gene: TRBV2
clone size: NA
CDR3 protein: CASSRGPYEQYF
CDR3 DNA: TGTGCCAGCAGTAGGGGTCCCTACGAGCAGTACTTC

J gene: TRBJ1-1
D gene: NA
V gene: TRBV29-1
clone size: NA
CDR3 protein: CSVLYTEAFF
CDR3 DNA: TGCAGCGTTTTATATACTGAAGCTTTCTTT

J gene: TRBJ2-1
D gene: TRBD2
V gene: TRBV11-2
clone size: NA
CDR3 protein: CASSSRTSGIYNEQFF
CDR3 DNA: TGTGCCAGCAGCTCTAGGACTAGCGGGATCTACAATGAGCAGTTCTTC

J gene: TRBJ1-2
D gene: NA
V gene: TRBV7-9
clone size: NA
CDR3 protein: CASSLDGPTAHGGYTF
CDR3 DNA: TGTGCCAGCAGCTTAGACGGACCGACAGCCCATGGAGGCTACACCTTC

J gene: TRBJ1-2
D gene: NA
V gene: TRBV19
clone size: NA
CDR3 protein: CASSKEGSLYFYGYTF
CDR3 DNA: TGTGCCAGTAGTAAGGAGGGGTCTCTCTATTTCTATGGCTACACCTTC

J gene: TRBJ1-4
D gene: TRBD1
V gene: TRBV5-1
clone size: NA
CDR3 protein: CASSLESQGAEKLFF
CDR3 DNA: TGCGCCAGCAGCTTGGAATCCCAGGGGGCCGAAAAACTGTTTTTT

J gene: TRBJ1-4
D gene: TRBD1
V gene: TRBV7-6
clone size: NA
CDR3 protein: CASSLRPGTGVNEKLFF
CDR3 DNA: TGTGCCAGCAGCCTGCGACCCGGGACAGGGGTGAATGAAAAACTGTTTTTT

J gene: TRBJ2-7
D gene: NA
V gene: TRBV7-6
clone size: NA
CDR3 protein: CASSLAHRDEQYF
CDR3 DNA: TGTGCCAGCAGCTTAGCCCACAGGGACGAGCAGTACTTC

J gene: TRBJ2-2
D gene: NA
V gene: TRBV19
clone size: NA
CDR3 protein: CASRAGARAGELFF
CDR3 DNA: TGTGCCAGTCGGGCGGGTGCTCGGGCCGGGGAGCTGTTTTTT

J gene: TRBJ2-1
D gene: NA
V gene: TRBV4-1
clone size: NA
CDR3 protein: CASSTRLSGTYNEQFF
CDR3 DNA: TGCGCCAGCAGCACACGTCTTAGCGGAACCTACAATGAGCAGTTCTTC

J gene: TRBJ2-3
D gene: TRBD2
V gene: TRBV5-4
clone size: NA
CDR3 protein: CASSLTSVSTDTQYF
CDR3 DNA: TGTGCCAGCAGCTTGACTAGCGTTAGCACAGATACGCAGTATTTT